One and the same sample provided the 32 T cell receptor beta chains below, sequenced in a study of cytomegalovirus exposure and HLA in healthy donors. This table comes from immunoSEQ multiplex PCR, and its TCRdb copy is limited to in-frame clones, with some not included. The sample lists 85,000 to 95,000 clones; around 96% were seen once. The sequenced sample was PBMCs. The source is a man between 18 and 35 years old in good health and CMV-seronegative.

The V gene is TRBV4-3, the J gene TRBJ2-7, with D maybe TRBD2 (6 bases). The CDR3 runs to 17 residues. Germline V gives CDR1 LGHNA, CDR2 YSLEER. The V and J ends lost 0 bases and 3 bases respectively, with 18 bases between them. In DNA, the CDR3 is TGCGCCAGCAGCCAAGATATGCTTGAGACAGCGGGCTACGAGCAGTACGTC. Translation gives CASSQDMLETAGYEQYV.

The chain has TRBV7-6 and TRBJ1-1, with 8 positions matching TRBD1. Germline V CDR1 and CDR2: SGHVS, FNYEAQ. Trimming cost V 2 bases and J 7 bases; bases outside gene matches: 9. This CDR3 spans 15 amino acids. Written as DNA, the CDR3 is TGTGCCAGCAGCTTATTCATGGGACAGGACCTTGAAGCTTTCTTT. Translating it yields CASSLFMGQDLEAFF.

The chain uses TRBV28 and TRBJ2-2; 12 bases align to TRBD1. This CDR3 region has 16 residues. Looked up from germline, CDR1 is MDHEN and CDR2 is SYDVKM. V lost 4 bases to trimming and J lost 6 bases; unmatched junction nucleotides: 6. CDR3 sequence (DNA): TGTGCCAGCAGTTGGGCCGGGACAGGGGGCGCCGGGGAGCTGTTTTTT. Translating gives CASSWAGTGGAGELFF.

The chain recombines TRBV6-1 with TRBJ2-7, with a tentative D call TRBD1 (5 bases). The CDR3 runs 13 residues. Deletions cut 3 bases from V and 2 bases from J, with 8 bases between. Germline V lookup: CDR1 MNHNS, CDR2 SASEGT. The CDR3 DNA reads TGTGCCAGCAGTGAGACAGTACCCTACGAGCAGTACGTC. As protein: CASSETVPYEQYV.

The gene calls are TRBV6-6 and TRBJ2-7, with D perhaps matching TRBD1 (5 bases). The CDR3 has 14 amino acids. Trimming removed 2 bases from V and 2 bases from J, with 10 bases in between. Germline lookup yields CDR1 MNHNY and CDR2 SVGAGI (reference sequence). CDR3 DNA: TGTGCCAGCAGTTACGGTCAGGGCGCCTACGAGCAGTACGTC. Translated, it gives CASSYGQGAYEQYV.

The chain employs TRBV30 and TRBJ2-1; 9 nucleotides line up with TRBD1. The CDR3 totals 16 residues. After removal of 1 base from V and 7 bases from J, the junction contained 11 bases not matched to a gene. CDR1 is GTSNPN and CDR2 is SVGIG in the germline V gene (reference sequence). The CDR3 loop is CAWSAQDRGYRNEQFF. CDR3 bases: TGTGCCTGGAGTGCCCAGGACAGGGGATATAGGAATGAGCAGTTCTTC.

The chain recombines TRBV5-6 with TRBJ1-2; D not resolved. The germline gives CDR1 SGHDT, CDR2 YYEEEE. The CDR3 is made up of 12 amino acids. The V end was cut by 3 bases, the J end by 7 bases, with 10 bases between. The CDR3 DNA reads TGTGCCAGCAGCTCAGGCCCAGGTGGCTACACCTTC. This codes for CASSSGPGGYTF.

The CDR3 sequence is CASAQAGGAAGANVLTF. The CDR3 nucleotides are TGTGCCAGCGCTCAGGCAGGGGGCGCGGCTGGGGCCAACGTCCTGACTTTC. The chain couples TRBV18 to TRBJ2-6; TRBD1 matches 8 bases. V lost 8 bases and J lost 2; bases outside the gene matches: 11. The CDR3 covers 17 residues. The V gene's germline CDR1 is KGHSH and CDR2 LQKENI.

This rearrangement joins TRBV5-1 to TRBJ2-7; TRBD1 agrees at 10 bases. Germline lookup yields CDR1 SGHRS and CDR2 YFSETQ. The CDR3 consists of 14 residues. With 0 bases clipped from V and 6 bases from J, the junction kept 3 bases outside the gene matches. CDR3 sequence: CASSLGQGAAEQYF. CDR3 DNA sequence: TGCGCCAGCAGCTTGGGACAGGGGGCGGCCGAGCAGTACTTC.

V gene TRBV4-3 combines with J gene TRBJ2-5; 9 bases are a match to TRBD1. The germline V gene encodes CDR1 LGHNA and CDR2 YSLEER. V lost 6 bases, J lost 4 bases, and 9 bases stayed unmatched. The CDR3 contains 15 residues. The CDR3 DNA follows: TGCGCCAGCAGTCCAAGGACAGGGGAGGGAGAGACCCAGTACTTC. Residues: CASSPRTGEGETQYF.

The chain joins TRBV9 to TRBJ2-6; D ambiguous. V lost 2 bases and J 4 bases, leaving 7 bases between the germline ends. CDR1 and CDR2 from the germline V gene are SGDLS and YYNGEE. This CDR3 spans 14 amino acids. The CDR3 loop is CASSVGWGANVLTF. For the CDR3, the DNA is TGTGCCAGCAGCGTCGGGTGGGGGGCCAACGTCCTGACTTTC.

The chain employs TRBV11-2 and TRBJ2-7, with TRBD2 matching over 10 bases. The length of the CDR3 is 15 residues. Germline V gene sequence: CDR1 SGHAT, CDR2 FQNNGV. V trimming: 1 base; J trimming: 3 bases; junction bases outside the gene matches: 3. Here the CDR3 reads CASSLGTSGFYEQYV. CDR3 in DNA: TGTGCCAGCAGCTTAGGGACTAGCGGATTCTACGAGCAGTACGTC.

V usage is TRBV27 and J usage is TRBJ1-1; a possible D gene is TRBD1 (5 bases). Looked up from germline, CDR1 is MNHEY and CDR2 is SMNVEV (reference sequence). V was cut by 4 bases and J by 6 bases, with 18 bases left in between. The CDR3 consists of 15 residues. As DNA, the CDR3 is TGTGCCAGCAGTTCCGCTGGGGGGTATGGGGCTGAAGCTTTCTTT. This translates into CASSSAGGYGAEAFF.

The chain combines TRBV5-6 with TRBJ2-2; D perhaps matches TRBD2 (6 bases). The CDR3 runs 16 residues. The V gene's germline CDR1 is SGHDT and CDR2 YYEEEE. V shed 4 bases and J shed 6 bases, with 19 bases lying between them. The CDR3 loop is CASSPRLGGLAGELFF. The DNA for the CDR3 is TGTGCCAGCAGCCCCAGGCTGGGGGGTTTGGCCGGGGAGCTGTTTTTT.

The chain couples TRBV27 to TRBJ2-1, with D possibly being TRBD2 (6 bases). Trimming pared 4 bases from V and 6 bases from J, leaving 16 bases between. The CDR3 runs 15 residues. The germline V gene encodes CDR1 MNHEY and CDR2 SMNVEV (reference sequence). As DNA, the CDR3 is TGTGCCAGCAGTTATTCCGGCGGGATAGGCAATGAGCAGTTCTTC. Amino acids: CASSYSGGIGNEQFF.

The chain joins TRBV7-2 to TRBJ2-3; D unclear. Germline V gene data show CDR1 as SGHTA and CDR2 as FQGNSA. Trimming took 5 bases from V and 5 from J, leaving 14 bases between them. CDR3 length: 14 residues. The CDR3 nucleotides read TGTGCCAGCAGCCACGGTCCGAATTTAGATACGCAGTATTTT. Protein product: CASSHGPNLDTQYF.

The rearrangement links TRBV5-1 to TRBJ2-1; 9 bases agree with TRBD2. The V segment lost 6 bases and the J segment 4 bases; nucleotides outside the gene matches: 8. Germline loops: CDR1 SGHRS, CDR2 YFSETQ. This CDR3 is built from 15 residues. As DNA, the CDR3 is TGCGCCAGCACTGCAACTAGCGGGCAGTACAATGAGCAGTTCTTC. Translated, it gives CASTATSGQYNEQFF.

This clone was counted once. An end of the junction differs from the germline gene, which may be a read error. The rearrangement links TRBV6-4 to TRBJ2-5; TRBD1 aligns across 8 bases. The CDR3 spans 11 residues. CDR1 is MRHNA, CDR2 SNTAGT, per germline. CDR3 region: CASSGGQVLHF. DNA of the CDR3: TGTGCCAGCAGTGGGGGACAGGTTCTACACTTC.

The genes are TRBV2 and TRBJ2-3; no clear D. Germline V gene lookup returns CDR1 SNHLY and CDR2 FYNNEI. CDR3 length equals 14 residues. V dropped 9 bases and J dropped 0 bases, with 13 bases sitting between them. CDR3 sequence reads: CASDERMSTDTQYF. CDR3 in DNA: TGTGCCAGTGATGAGAGGATGAGCACAGATACGCAGTATTTT.

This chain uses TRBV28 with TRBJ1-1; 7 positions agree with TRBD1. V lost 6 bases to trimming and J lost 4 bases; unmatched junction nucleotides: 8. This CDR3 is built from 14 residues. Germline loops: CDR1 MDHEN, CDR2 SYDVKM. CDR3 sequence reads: CASRFDRAFTEAFF. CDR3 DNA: TGTGCCAGCAGGTTCGACAGGGCCTTCACTGAAGCTTTCTTT.

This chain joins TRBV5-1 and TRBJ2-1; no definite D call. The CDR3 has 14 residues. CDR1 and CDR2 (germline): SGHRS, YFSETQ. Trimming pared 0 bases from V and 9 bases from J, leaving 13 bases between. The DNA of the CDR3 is TGCGCCAGCAGCTTGGGTCCCCAGCAGGTTGAGCAGTTCTTC. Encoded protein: CASSLGPQQVEQFF.

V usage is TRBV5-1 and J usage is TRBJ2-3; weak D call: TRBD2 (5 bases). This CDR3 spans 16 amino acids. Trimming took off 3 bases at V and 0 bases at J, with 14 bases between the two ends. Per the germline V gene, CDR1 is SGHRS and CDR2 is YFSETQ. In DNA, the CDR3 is TGCGCCAGCAGCTCCCTGCCCGGGATTAGCACAGATACGCAGTATTTT. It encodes CASSSLPGISTDTQYF.

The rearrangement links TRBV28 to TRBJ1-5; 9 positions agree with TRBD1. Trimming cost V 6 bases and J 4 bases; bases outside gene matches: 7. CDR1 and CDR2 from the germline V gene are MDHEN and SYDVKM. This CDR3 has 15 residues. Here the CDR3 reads CASSGQGLINQPQHF. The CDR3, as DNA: TGTGCCAGCAGCGGACAGGGGCTGATTAATCAGCCCCAGCATTTT. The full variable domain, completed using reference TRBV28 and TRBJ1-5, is DVKVTQSSRYLVKRTGEKVFLECVQDMDHENMFWYRQDPGLGLRLIYFSYDVKMKEKGDIPEGYSVSREKKERFSLILESASTNQTSMYLCASSGQGLINQPQHFGDGTRLSIL.

This CDR3 is CSVVAGGGTGELFF. CDR3 sequence (DNA): TGCAGCGTTGTGGCGGGAGGGGGCACCGGGGAGCTGTTTTTT. The V call is TRBV29-1, the J call TRBJ2-2; 9 bases are shared with TRBD2. CDR3 length equals 14 residues. Germline V gene data show CDR1 as SQVTM and CDR2 as ANQGSEA. The ends lost 4 bases at V and 4 bases at J; junction bases unmatched: 4.

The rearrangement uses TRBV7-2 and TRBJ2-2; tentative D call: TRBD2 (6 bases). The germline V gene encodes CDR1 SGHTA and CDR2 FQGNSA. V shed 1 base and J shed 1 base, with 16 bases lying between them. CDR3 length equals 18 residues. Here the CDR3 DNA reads TGTGCCAGCAGCTTAGTATTTTTAGCGGAGGGGAACACCGGGGAGCTGTTTTTT. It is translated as CASSLVFLAEGNTGELFF.

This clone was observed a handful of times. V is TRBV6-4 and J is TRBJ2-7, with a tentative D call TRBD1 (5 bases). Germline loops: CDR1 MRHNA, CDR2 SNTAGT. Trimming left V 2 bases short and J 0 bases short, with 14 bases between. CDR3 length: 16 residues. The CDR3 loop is CASSDTGLDNSYEQYV. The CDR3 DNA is TGTGCCAGCAGTGACACTGGGTTGGACAACTCCTACGAGCAGTACGTC.

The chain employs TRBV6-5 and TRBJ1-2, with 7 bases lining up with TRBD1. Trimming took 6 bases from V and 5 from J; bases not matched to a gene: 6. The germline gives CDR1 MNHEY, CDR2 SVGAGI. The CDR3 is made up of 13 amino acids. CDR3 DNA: TGTGCCAGCAGCTTAGACAGGGAATATGGCTACACCTTC. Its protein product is CASSLDREYGYTF.

The CDR3, as DNA: TGCGCCAGCAGCGCTGCCTCGGGACAGGGCTCCTACGAGCAGTACTTC. It codes for CASSAASGQGSYEQYF. The V gene is TRBV5-1, the J gene TRBJ2-7; 9 bases agree with TRBD1. Germline lookup yields CDR1 SGHRS and CDR2 YFSETQ. The CDR3 contains 16 residues. Trimming at V came to 4 bases and at J to 0 bases, leaving 8 bases not matched to a gene.

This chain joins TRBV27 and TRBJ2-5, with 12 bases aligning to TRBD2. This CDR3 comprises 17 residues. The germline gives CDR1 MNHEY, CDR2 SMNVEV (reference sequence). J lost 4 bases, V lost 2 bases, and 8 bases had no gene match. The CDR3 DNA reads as TGTGCCAGCAGTTTAACTCGAGGACTAGCGGGATTAGAGACCCAGTACTTC. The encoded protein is CASSLTRGLAGLETQYF.

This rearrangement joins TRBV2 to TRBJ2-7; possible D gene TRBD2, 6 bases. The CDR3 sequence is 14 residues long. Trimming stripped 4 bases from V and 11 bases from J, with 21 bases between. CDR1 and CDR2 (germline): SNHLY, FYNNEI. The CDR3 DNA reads TGTGCCAGCAGTGCGGAGAGGGACTCCTTCCGAAAGTACTTC. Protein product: CASSAERDSFRKYF.

CDR3 residues: CASSVGQDYEQYF. CDR3 sequence (DNA): TGTGCCAGCAGTGTGGGACAGGACTACGAGCAGTACTTC. This chain joins TRBV27 and TRBJ2-7, with 8 bases lining up with TRBD1. The germline gives CDR1 MNHEY, CDR2 SMNVEV (reference sequence). V dropped 5 bases and J dropped 3; count of bases not matched to a gene: 3. CDR3 length: 13 residues.

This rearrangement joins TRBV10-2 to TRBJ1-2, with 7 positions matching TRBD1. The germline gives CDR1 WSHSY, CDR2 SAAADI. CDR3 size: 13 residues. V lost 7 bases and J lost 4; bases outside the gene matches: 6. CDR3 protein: CASNKGTAYGYTF. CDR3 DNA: TGCGCCAGCAATAAGGGGACAGCCTATGGCTACACCTTC.